This is a list of T cell receptor beta chains from one sample in a study of shared clonotypes between healthy human individuals. TCRdb keeps only in-frame clones here, not all; method: immunoSEQ multiplex PCR. The sample carries about 2 million clones, just under 95% recorded once. The sequenced material came from naive CD8+ T cells sorted from blood. Every receptor here comes from a man in his late teens or twenties in good health. The CDR3 runs from the conserved cysteine through the conserved F or W. Fields, in order: D gene, V gene, clone size, J gene, CDR3 protein, CDR3 DNA. A D gene is named only where the DNA matches it firmly. Expanded clones get a size class; other rows say once, few or many, or leave the size out.

D: TRBD2; V: TRBV10-3; size: .; J: TRBJ2-7; CDR3: CAARTSGKLSYEQYF; DNA: TGTGCCGCTCGGACTAGCGGGAAGTTGTCCTACGAGCAGTACTTC
D: TRBD1; V: TRBV4-1; size: .; J: TRBJ1-3; CDR3: CASSPYPGQGTGNTIYF; DNA: TGCGCCAGCAGCCCATACCCGGGACAGGGGACGGGAAACACCATATATTTT
D: TRBD1; V: TRBV2; size: .; J: TRBJ2-7; CDR3: CARQKDRAAYEQYF; DNA: TGTGCCCGCCAGAAGGACAGGGCGGCCTACGAGCAGTACTTC
D: .; V: TRBV2; size: .; J: TRBJ2-7; CDR3: CASSRISYEQYF; DNA: TGTGCCAGCAGTCGGATCTCCTACGAGCAGTACTTC
D: .; V: TRBV28; size: .; J: TRBJ2-7; CDR3: CASSLLGGTRYEQYF; DNA: TGTGCCAGCAGTTTACTGGGCGGAACGAGATACGAGCAGTACTTC
D: .; V: TRBV19; size: .; J: TRBJ2-7; CDR3: CASSMGRTSYEQYF; DNA: TGTGCCAGTAGTATGGGACGGACCTCCTACGAGCAGTACTTC
D: .; V: TRBV7-2; size: .; J: TRBJ2-1; CDR3: CASSRYPVVSSYNEQFF; DNA: TGTGCCAGCAGTCGGTACCCGGTGGTTAGCTCCTACAATGAGCAGTTCTTC
D: .; V: TRBV9; size: .; J: TRBJ1-2; CDR3: CASSVRDTELINGYTF; DNA: TGTGCCAGCAGCGTCCGGGACACAGAGTTGATCAATGGCTACACCTTC
D: TRBD1; V: TRBV4-1; size: .; J: TRBJ1-2; CDR3: CASSPRDSLNYGYTF; DNA: TGCGCCAGCAGCCCTCGGGACAGCCTTAACTATGGCTACACCTTC
D: .; V: TRBV11-2; size: .; J: TRBJ2-2; CDR3: CASSLISSGELFF; DNA: TGTGCCAGCAGCTTAATAAGTTCCGGGGAGCTGTTTTTT
D: .; V: TRBV21-1; size: .; J: TRBJ2-7; CDR3: CASSLPPRVQCFSYEQYF; DNA: TGTGCCAGCAGCCTTCCCCCAAGGGTACAGTGCTTCTCCTACGAGCAGTACTTC
D: .; V: TRBV5-4; size: .; J: TRBJ2-1; CDR3: CASSLQGEQFF; DNA: TGTGCCAGCAGCTTGCAGGGCGAGCAGTTCTTC
D: .; V: TRBV10-2; size: .; J: TRBJ2-7; CDR3: CASREDYEQYF; DNA: TGCGCCAGCAGGGAGGACTACGAGCAGTACTTC
D: TRBD2; V: TRBV5-4; size: .; J: TRBJ2-2; CDR3: CASSLQAGPTIGELFF; DNA: TGTGCCAGCAGCCTTCAAGCGGGGCCAACAATCGGGGAGCTGTTTTTT
D: .; V: TRBV27; size: once; J: TRBJ2-1; CDR3: CASSPYTGAGLNEQFF; DNA: TGTGCCAGCAGTCCCTATACGGGGGCGGGATTGAATGAGCAGTTCTTC
D: TRBD2; V: TRBV7-9; size: once; J: TRBJ2-3; CDR3: CASSLPGLDTDTQYF; DNA: TGTGCCAGCAGCCTCCCGGGACTAGATACAGATACGCAGTATTTT
D: .; V: TRBV4-1; size: .; J: TRBJ1-1; CDR3: CASSQDRQYTEAFF; DNA: TGCGCCAGCAGCCAAGATAGGCAGTACACTGAAGCTTTCTTT
D: .; V: TRBV5-8; size: .; J: TRBJ1-5; CDR3: CASSPRGGGNQPQHF; DNA: TGTGCCAGCAGCCCACGTGGAGGAGGCAATCAGCCCCAGCATTTT
D: TRBD1; V: TRBV28; size: .; J: TRBJ1-1; CDR3: CASSLVEGAPNTEAFF; DNA: TGTGCCAGCAGTTTAGTGGAGGGGGCCCCGAACACTGAAGCTTTCTTT
D: .; V: TRBV6-1; size: .; J: TRBJ2-7; CDR3: CASSVNRDYEQYF; DNA: TGTGCCAGCAGTGTTAACAGGGACTACGAGCAGTACTTC
D: .; V: TRBV11-2; size: .; J: TRBJ2-5; CDR3: CASSSSGNPVETQYF; DNA: TGTGCCAGCAGCTCCAGTGGGAACCCAGTAGAGACCCAGTACTTC
D: TRBD1; V: TRBV9; size: .; J: TRBJ1-4; CDR3: CASSGQGTTNEKLFF; DNA: TGTGCCAGCAGCGGACAGGGCACAACTAATGAAAAACTGTTTTTT
D: TRBD2; V: TRBV5-5; size: .; J: TRBJ2-5; CDR3: CASISGGASQETQYF; DNA: TGTGCCAGCATTAGCGGGGGGGCCAGCCAAGAGACCCAGTACTTC
D: TRBD1; V: TRBV2; size: .; J: TRBJ2-7; CDR3: CASSGIAGQGTRRAYEQYF; DNA: TGTGCCAGCAGTGGAATAGCGGGACAGGGGACCCGTAGGGCCTACGAGCAGTACTTC
D: .; V: TRBV15; size: .; J: TRBJ1-1; CDR3: CATSRDKGVLTENTEAFF; DNA: TGTGCCACCAGCAGAGATAAGGGTGTCTTGACGGAGAACACTGAAGCTTTCTTT
D: TRBD1; V: TRBV30; size: .; J: TRBJ2-7; CDR3: CAWSTLTGTSYEQYF; DNA: TGTGCCTGGAGTACCCTGACAGGGACCTCGTACGAGCAGTACTTC
D: TRBD2; V: TRBV11-2; size: .; J: TRBJ2-7; CDR3: CASSSTGGSSYEQYF; DNA: TGTGCCAGCAGCTCCACCGGCGGGAGCTCCTACGAGCAGTACTTC
D: .; V: TRBV27; size: .; J: TRBJ2-1; CDR3: CASRGLSSYNEQFF; DNA: TGTGCCAGCAGGGGCTTAAGCTCCTACAATGAGCAGTTCTTC
D: .; V: TRBV2; size: .; J: TRBJ1-4; CDR3: CASSTGYDEKLFF; DNA: TGTGCCAGCAGCACAGGGTACGATGAAAAACTGTTTTTT
D: .; V: TRBV25-1; size: .; J: TRBJ2-7; CDR3: CASSLVGYEQYF; DNA: TGTGCCAGCAGTCTTGTAGGTTACGAGCAGTACTTC
D: .; V: TRBV6-4; size: .; J: TRBJ2-3; CDR3: CASSDNPYGSTDTQYF; DNA: TGTGCCAGCAGTGACAACCCTTACGGGAGCACAGATACGCAGTATTTT
D: TRBD1; V: TRBV5-6; size: .; J: TRBJ1-1; CDR3: CASSPDGQVNTEAFF; DNA: TGTGCCAGCAGCCCAGACGGACAGGTTAACACTGAAGCTTTCTTT
D: TRBD1; V: TRBV4-1; size: once; J: TRBJ2-2; CDR3: CASSRGTGAQTGELFF; DNA: TGCGCCAGCAGCCGGGGAACAGGGGCGCAGACCGGGGAGCTGTTTTTT
D: .; V: TRBV27; size: .; J: TRBJ2-5; CDR3: CASSSFLGTQQETQYF; DNA: TGTGCCAGCAGTTCCTTCCTCGGGACTCAGCAAGAGACCCAGTACTTC
D: .; V: TRBV30; size: few; J: TRBJ1-5; CDR3: CAWSLQGNQPQHF; DNA: TGTGCCTGGAGTTTACAGGGCAATCAGCCCCAGCATTTT
D: TRBD2; V: TRBV19; size: once; J: TRBJ2-7; CDR3: CASSIAGGDYEQYF; DNA: TGTGCCAGTAGTATAGCGGGAGGGGACTACGAGCAGTACTTC
D: .; V: TRBV4-3; size: .; J: TRBJ2-5; CDR3: CASSRIWAGQETQYF; DNA: TGCGCCAGCAGCCGAATTTGGGCAGGACAAGAGACCCAGTACTTC
D: .; V: TRBV10-2; size: .; J: TRBJ1-6; CDR3: CASRETVYGSPLHF; DNA: TGCGCCAGCAGGGAGACAGTTTATGGTTCACCCCTCCACTTT
D: .; V: TRBV7-9; size: .; J: TRBJ1-4; CDR3: CASSIGGALGPLNEKLFF; DNA: TGTGCCAGCAGCATCGGAGGGGCGCTCGGGCCGCTTAATGAAAAACTGTTTTTT
D: TRBD2; V: TRBV9; size: .; J: TRBJ2-5; CDR3: CASSAGTSGRQETQYF; DNA: TGTGCCAGCAGCGCGGGGACTAGCGGGAGACAAGAGACCCAGTACTTC
D: .; V: TRBV6-6; size: .; J: TRBJ1-2; CDR3: CASSYSAGGYTF; DNA: TGTGCCAGCAGTTACTCGGCTGGTGGCTACACCTTC
D: .; V: TRBV2; size: .; J: TRBJ2-7; CDR3: CASRTFDRDSPGHEQYF; DNA: TGTGCCAGCAGAACCTTCGACCGGGACTCCCCAGGGCACGAGCAGTACTTC
D: .; V: TRBV28; size: .; J: TRBJ2-5; CDR3: CASNWGVLETQYF; DNA: TGTGCCAGCAACTGGGGGGTTCTAGAGACCCAGTACTTC
D: .; V: TRBV7-9; size: .; J: TRBJ2-7; CDR3: CASSGLGTEQYF; DNA: TGTGCCAGCAGCGGTCTGGGGACCGAGCAGTACTTC
D: TRBD1; V: TRBV28; size: .; J: TRBJ2-7; CDR3: CASSLGWTGSEQYF; DNA: TGTGCCAGCAGTTTAGGGTGGACAGGGAGCGAGCAGTACTTC
D: .; V: TRBV28; size: .; J: TRBJ2-1; CDR3: CASGFRVGNEQFF; DNA: TGTGCCAGCGGGTTCAGGGTGGGCAATGAGCAGTTCTTC
D: .; V: TRBV4-3; size: .; J: TRBJ2-7; CDR3: CASSQDSFRASDEQYF; DNA: TGCGCCAGCAGCCAAGATTCGTTCCGGGCGAGCGACGAGCAGTACTTC
D: TRBD2; V: TRBV4-3; size: .; J: TRBJ2-2; CDR3: CASSQVGTSGSYVGELFF; DNA: TGCGCCAGCAGCCAAGTCGGAACTAGCGGGAGTTATGTCGGGGAGCTGTTTTTT
D: .; V: TRBV27; size: .; J: TRBJ1-5; CDR3: CASSYRGRGNQPQHF; DNA: TGTGCCAGCAGTTATAGGGGACGGGGCAATCAGCCCCAGCATTTT
D: .; V: TRBV11-2; size: once; J: TRBJ2-7; CDR3: CASRSLPAGPSEQYF; DNA: TGTGCCAGCAGATCCCTCCCGGCAGGGCCCTCCGAGCAGTACTTC
D: TRBD1; V: TRBV5-4; size: .; J: TRBJ1-2; CDR3: CASSYPGQGNYGYTF; DNA: TGTGCCAGCAGTTACCCGGGACAGGGGAACTATGGCTACACCTTC
D: .; V: TRBV2; size: .; J: TRBJ1-1; CDR3: CASSSTLNTEAFF; DNA: TGTGCCAGCAGCAGTACACTGAACACTGAAGCTTTCTTT
D: .; V: TRBV6-6; size: once; J: TRBJ1-5; CDR3: CASSYAGHRGNQPQHF; DNA: TGTGCCAGCAGTTACGCAGGACACCGGGGGAATCAGCCCCAGCATTTT